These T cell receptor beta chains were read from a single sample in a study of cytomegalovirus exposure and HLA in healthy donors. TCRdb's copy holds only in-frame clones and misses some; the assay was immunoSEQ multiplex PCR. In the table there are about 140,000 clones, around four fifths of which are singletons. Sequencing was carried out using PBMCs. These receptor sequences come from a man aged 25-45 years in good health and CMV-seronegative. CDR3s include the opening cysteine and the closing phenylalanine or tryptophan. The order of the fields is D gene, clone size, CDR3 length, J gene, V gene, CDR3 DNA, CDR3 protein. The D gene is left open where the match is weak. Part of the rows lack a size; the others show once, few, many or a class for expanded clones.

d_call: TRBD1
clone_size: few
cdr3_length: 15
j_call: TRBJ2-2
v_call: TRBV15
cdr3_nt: TGTGCCACCAGCAGAGGGGACAGCCCCACCGGGGAGCTGTTTTTT
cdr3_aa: CATSRGDSPTGELFF

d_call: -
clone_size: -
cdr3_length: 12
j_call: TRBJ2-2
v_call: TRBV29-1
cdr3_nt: TGCAGCGTGGGGCAGGCGGCCGGGGAGCTGTTTTTT
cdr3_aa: CSVGQAAGELFF

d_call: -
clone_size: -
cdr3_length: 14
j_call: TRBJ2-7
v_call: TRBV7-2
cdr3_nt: TGTGCCAGCAGCTTACATAGGAGCTCCTACGAGCAGTACTTC
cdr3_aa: CASSLHRSSYEQYF

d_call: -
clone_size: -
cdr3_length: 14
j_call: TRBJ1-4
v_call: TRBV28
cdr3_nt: TGTGCCAGCAGTACTCCCGGGACTCGGGAAAAACTGTTTTTT
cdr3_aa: CASSTPGTREKLFF

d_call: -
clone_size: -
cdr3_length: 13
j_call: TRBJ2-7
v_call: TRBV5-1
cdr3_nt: TGCGCCAGCAGCCCCGGACAAGTCTACGAGCAGTACTTC
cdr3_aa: CASSPGQVYEQYF

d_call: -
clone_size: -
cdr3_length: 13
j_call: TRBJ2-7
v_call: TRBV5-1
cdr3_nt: TGCGCCAGCAGCTTACAGGAATCCTACGAGCAGTACTTC
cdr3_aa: CASSLQESYEQYF

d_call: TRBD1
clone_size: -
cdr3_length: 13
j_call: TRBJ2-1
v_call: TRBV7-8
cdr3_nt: TGTGCCAGCAGCCACCGGACAGGGAAGAAGCAGTTCTTC
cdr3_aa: CASSHRTGKKQFF

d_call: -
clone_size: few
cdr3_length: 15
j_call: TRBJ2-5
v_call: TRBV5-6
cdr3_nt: TGTGCCAGCAGCCGTAGCGCAAACTACCAAGAGACCCAGTACTTC
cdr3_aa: CASSRSANYQETQYF

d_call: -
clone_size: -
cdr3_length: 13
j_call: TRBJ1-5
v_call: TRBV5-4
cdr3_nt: TGTGCCAGCAGCTTGTCTGGAGATCAGCCCCAGCATTTT
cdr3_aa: CASSLSGDQPQHF

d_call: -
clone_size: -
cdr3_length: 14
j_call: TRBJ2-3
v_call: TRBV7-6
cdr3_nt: TGTGCCAGCAGCTTAGGGGGGCCCACAGATACGCAGTATTTT
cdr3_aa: CASSLGGPTDTQYF

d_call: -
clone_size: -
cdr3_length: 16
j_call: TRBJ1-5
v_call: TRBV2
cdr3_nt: TGTGCCAGCAGTGAGCAGGCCGCCTGGGGCAATCAGCCCCAGCATTTT
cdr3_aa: CASSEQAAWGNQPQHF

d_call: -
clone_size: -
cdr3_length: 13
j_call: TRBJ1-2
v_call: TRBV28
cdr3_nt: TGTGCCAGCAGTTTTCGAGGGTCCTATGGCTACACCTTC
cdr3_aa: CASSFRGSYGYTF

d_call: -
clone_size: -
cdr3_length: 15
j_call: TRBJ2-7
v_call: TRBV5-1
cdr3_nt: TGCGCCAGCAGCTGGGCAGGGGGAGGCCCTTTCGAGCAGTACTTC
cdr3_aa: CASSWAGGGPFEQYF

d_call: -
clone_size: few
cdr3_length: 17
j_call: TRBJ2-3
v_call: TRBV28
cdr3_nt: TGTGCCAGCAGTCCCCTGATTGACAGGACCCTCACAGATACGCAGTATTTT
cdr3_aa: CASSPLIDRTLTDTQYF

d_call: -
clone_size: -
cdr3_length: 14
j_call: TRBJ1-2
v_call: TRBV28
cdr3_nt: TGTGCCAGCAGTTTACAGTATGTGGGCGATGGCTACACCTTC
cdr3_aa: CASSLQYVGDGYTF

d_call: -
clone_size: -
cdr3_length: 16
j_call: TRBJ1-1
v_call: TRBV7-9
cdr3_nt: TGTTCCAGCAGAGGGGTGCGAGGTTTTTCCGGACCTGAAGCTTTCTTT
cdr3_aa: CSSRGVRGFSGPEAFF

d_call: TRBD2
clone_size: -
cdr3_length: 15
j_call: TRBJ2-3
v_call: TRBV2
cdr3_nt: TGTGCCAGCTCTGGACTAGCGGGATACACAGATACGCAGTATTTT
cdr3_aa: CASSGLAGYTDTQYF

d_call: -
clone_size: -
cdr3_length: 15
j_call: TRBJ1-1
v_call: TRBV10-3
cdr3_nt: TGTGCCATCAGTGAGTCCAGGGGCGGGAACACTGAAGCTTTCTTT
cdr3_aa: CAISESRGGNTEAFF

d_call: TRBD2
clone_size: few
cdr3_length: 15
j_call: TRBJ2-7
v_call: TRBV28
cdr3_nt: TGTGCCAGCAGTACGCAGGGAGGGCCCCGACGGGAGCAGTACTTC
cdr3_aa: CASSTQGGPRREQYF

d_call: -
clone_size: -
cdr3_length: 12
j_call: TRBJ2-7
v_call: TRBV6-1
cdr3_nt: TGTGCCAGCTTAAGCATAGACTACGAGCAGTACTTC
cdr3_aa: CASLSIDYEQYF

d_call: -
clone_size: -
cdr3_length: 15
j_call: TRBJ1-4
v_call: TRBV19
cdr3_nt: TGTGCCAGTAAAGGAGCCTCCTTAAGACCTGAAAAACTGTTTTTT
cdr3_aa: CASKGASLRPEKLFF

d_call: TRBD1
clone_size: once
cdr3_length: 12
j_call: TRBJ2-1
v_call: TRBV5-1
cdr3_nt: TGCGCCAGCAGCGAAGCAGGGGGTGAGCAGTTCTTC
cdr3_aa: CASSEAGGEQFF

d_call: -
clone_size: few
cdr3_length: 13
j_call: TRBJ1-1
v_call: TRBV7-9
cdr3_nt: TGTGCCAGCAGCTCCAGAAGTAGAGGTGAAGCTTTCTTT
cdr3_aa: CASSSRSRGEAFF

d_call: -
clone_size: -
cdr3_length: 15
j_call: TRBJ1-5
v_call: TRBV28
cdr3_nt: TGTGCCAGCAGAGACTCTGGCCTCGGAAGGCAGCCCCAGCATTTT
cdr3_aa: CASRDSGLGRQPQHF

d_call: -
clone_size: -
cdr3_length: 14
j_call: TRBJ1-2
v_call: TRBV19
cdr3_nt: TGTGCCAGTAGTATAGGGAAGGGGATCTATGGCTACACCTTC
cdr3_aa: CASSIGKGIYGYTF

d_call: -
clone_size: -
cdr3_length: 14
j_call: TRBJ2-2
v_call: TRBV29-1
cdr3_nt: TGCAGCGTTGAAGTGGGCCCGGGGGACGGGGAGCTGTTTTTT
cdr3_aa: CSVEVGPGDGELFF

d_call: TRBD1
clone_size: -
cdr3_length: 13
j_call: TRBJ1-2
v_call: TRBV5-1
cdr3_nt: TGCGCCAGCAGCTATGAGACAGGGCTTGGCTACACCTTC
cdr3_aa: CASSYETGLGYTF

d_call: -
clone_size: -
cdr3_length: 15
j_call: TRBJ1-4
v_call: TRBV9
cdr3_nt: TGTGCCAGCAGCGTAACGGGATTAGCTCAGGCAAAACTGTTTTTT
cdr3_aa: CASSVTGLAQAKLFF

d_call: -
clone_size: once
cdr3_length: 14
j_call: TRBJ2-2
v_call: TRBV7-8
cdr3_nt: TGTGCCAGCAGCTTGAAGACAGGATATGGGGAGCTGTTTTTT
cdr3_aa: CASSLKTGYGELFF

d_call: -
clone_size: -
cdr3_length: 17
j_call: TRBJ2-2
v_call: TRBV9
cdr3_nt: TGTGCCAGCAGCGCCCGCCCCTGGACTCGAGGCACCGGGGAGCTGTTTTTT
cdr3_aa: CASSARPWTRGTGELFF

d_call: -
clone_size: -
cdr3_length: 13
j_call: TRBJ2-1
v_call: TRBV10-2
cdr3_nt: TGCGCCAGCGGCCGGGACTCCTACAATGAGCAGTTCTTC
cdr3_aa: CASGRDSYNEQFF

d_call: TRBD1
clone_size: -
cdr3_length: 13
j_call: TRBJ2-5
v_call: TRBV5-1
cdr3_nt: TGCGCCAGCAGCCGGGGACAGGCCGAGACCCAGTACTTC
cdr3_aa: CASSRGQAETQYF

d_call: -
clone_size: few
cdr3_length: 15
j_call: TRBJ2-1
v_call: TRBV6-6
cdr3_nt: TGTGCCAGCAGTTATGTACAGGGGGGGTACAATGAGCAGTTCTTC
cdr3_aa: CASSYVQGGYNEQFF

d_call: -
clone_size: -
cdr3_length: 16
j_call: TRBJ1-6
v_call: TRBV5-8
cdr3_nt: TGTGCCAGCAGCGCGGGGGAAAGCTCCTATAATTCACCCCTCCACTTT
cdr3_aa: CASSAGESSYNSPLHF

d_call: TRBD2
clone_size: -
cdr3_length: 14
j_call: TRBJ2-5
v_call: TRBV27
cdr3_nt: TGTGCCAGCAGTTTTATCCCTAGCGGAGAGACCCAGTACTTC
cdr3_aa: CASSFIPSGETQYF

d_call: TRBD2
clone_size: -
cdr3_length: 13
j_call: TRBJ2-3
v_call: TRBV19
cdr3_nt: TGTGCCAGTAGTATTATTGGGGAGGGTACGCAGTATTTT
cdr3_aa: CASSIIGEGTQYF

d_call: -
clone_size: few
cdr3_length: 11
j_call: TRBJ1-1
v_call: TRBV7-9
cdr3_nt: TGTGCCAGCAGCCAAAACACTGAAGCTTTCTTT
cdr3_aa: CASSQNTEAFF

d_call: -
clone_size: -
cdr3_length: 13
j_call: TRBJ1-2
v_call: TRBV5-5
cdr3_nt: TGTGCCAGCAGCTTGGCGGGGAACTATGGCTACACCTTC
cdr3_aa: CASSLAGNYGYTF

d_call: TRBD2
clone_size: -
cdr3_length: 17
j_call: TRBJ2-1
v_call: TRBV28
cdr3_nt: TGTGCCAGCAGGCACCCAGTAGCGGGGGGCTCCTACAATGAGCAGTTCTTC
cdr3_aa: CASRHPVAGGSYNEQFF

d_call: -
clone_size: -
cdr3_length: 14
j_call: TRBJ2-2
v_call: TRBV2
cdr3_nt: TGTGCCAGCACCCTACTAGGGGGCACCGGGGAGCTGTTTTTT
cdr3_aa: CASTLLGGTGELFF

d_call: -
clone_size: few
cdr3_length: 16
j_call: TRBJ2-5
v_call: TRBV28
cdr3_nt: TGTGCCAGCAGTTTACGACAGTCCATAACCCAAGAGACCCAGTACTTC
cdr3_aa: CASSLRQSITQETQYF

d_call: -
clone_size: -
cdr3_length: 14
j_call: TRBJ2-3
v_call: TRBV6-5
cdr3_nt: TGTGCCAGCAGTTACAGACTCTACACAGATACGCAGTATTTT
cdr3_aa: CASSYRLYTDTQYF